A single TCR beta chain is shown here with its context. The sample originates from a study of blood T cell repertoires in COVID-19. At the level of the study: Donors in the United States, Italy and Spain gave samples during acute or convalescent COVID-19. PBMCs, B-cell-depleted T cells, or T cells provided the cDNA or gDNA that made up the material.

This CDR3 is built from 13 residues. With V trimmed by 5 bases and J by 4 bases, 4 bases remained unmatched. Per germline, CDR1 SNHLY and CDR2 FYNNEI. Original data processing: Cell counts per sample came from amplifying reference gene primers. The protocol was immunoSEQ multiplex PCR, while the TCRdb copy is restricted to in-frame clones and leaves out a portion. V, J and clone size were drawn from that table, and D and trimming were deduced from the DNA. Altogether a few hundred thousand clones are present, approximately 83% being singletons, with the ten largest covering 3% to 3.5%. The sample consisted of peripheral blood. This receptor was taken from a woman in her thirties who had recovered from COVID-19. This chain joins TRBV2 and TRBJ1-1; 7 positions match TRBD1. The chain's CDR3 is CASSRAGGTEAFF. As DNA, the CDR3 is TGTGCCAGCAGTCGAGCAGGGGGCACTGAAGCTTTCTTT.